This T cell receptor (beta chain) was documented in a study of blood T cell repertoires in COVID-19. Overall study: COVID-19 samples from acute and convalescent phases originated in the United States, Italy and Spain.

Authors' data handling: Nucleated cell counts were estimated from reference gene primer amplification. TCRdb's table, derived via immunoSEQ multiplex PCR, lists solely in-frame clones and lacks some. V and J calls plus clone size are reproduced from that table; the DNA served to infer D and trimming. The profile shows 150,000 to 250,000 clones, about four fifths of them singletons. Individuals aged roughly 18 to 90 years were recruited from roughly 22 US areas. Two negative PCRs, clearance, or symptom resolution had been documented for recovered Cohort 3 donors. CDR1 LGHDT and CDR2 YNNKEL come from the germline V gene (reference sequence). J lost 3 bases, V lost 11 bases, and 10 bases had no gene match. The CDR3 extends over 14 amino acids.

The receptor's source is a man aged 35-49 years who had recovered from COVID-19. The sequenced sample consisted of PBMCs or T cells enriched from blood (not recorded which). This rearrangement joins TRBV3-1 (or the pseudogene TRBV3-2) to TRBJ2-5; 9 bases align to TRBD2. CDR3 loop: CAARTSSGEETQYF. CDR3 DNA: TGTGCCGCGCGGACTTCTAGCGGGGAAGAGACCCAGTACTTC.